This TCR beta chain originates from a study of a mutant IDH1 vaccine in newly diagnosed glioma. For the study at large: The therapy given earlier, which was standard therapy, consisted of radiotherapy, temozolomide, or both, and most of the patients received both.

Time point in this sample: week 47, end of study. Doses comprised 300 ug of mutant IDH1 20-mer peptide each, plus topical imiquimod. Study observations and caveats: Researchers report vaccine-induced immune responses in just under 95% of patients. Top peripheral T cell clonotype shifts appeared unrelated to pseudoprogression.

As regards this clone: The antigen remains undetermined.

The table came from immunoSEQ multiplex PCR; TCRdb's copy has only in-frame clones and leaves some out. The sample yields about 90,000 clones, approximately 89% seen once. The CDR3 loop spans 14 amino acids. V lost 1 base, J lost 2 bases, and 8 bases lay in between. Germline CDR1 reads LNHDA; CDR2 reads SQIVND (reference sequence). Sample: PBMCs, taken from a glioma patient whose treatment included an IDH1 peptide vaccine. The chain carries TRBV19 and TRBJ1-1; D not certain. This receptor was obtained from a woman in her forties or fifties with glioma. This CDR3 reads CASSIGSGNTEAFF. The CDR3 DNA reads TGTGCCAGTAGTATAGGCTCCGGTAACACTGAAGCTTTCTTT.